The 29 T cell receptor beta chains in this list originate from one sample, sequenced in a study of blood T cell repertoires in COVID-19. The protocol was immunoSEQ multiplex PCR, while the TCRdb copy is restricted to in-frame clones and leaves out a portion. The profile covers fewer than 100,000 clones, with 80% appearing a single time and around a tenth taken by the ten largest. The sequencing input was peripheral blood. These receptors all stem from a woman in her sixties or seventies with acute or convalescent COVID-19.

This chain joins TRBV4-3 and TRBJ1-6; D is undetermined. The ends were cut back, 2 bases at V and 6 bases at J, with 14 bases in the middle. Germline assignment: CDR1 LGHNA and CDR2 YSLEER. The CDR3 has 16 residues. The CDR3 loop reads CASSQKPRGGNSPLHF. The CDR3 region has the DNA TGCGCCAGCAGCCAAAAGCCACGGGGTGGTAATTCACCCCTCCACTTT.

V is TRBV7-9 and J is TRBJ2-2; the D is unclear. V was shortened by 7 bases and J by 1 base, with 13 bases between the two germline ends. This CDR3 has 15 residues. CDR1 and CDR2 (germline): SEHNR, FQNEAQ (reference sequence). This chain's CDR3 is CASTDLDKNTGELFF. The DNA for the CDR3 is TGTGCCAGCACCGACCTAGATAAGAACACCGGGGAGCTGTTTTTT.

This chain links TRBV7-8 with TRBJ2-3, with 9 bases identical to TRBD2. Germline V gene sequence: CDR1 SGHVS, CDR2 FQNEAQ. Trimming cost V 6 bases and J 3 bases; bases outside gene matches: 10. The CDR3 runs to 16 residues. In DNA form, the CDR3 reads TGTGCCAGCAGGACCGGGACTAGCTTTGGGACAGATACGCAGTATTTT. Protein: CASRTGTSFGTDTQYF.

The V gene is TRBV19, the J gene TRBJ1-4, with a possible D match to TRBD1 (5 bases). V was cut by 4 bases and J by 0 bases, with 12 bases left in between. Per germline, CDR1 LNHDA and CDR2 SQIVND (reference sequence). The CDR3 is 16 residues long. CDR3 amino acids: CASSRDSIATNEKLFF. CDR3 coding DNA: TGTGCCAGTAGTAGAGACAGTATTGCAACTAATGAAAAACTGTTTTTT.

The gene calls are TRBV28 and TRBJ2-1; 8 nucleotides match TRBD2. CDR3 length equals 14 residues. Losses at the gene ends were 6 bases for V and 7 bases for J; bases not matched to a gene: 8. Germline CDR1 reads MDHEN; CDR2 reads SYDVKM. The CDR3 nucleotides are TGTGCCAGCAGACCCGGGGGGGTATCGAATGAGCAGTTCTTC. Its protein product is CASRPGGVSNEQFF.

The V and J genes are TRBV6-5 and TRBJ1-5, with TRBD1 as a possible D gene (5 bases). Between the trimmed V and J ends, which lost 7 bases and 0 bases, there was a span of 10 bases. Germline V gives CDR1 MNHEY, CDR2 SVGAGI. This CDR3 has 14 amino acids. CDR3 DNA sequence: TGTGCCAGCACGGGGGGTAATAGCAATCAGCCCCAGCATTTT. It is translated as CASTGGNSNQPQHF.

The chain carries TRBV5-1 and TRBJ2-1; D possibly corresponds to TRBD2 (5 bases). CDR3 length: 14 amino acids. Germline CDR1 is SGHRS and CDR2 is YFSETQ. With 6 bases removed from V and 2 bases from J, the gap between germline ends came to 12 bases. This chain's CDR3 is CASNNPGAYNEQFF. The DNA for the CDR3 is TGCGCCAGCAATAACCCCGGGGCCTACAATGAGCAGTTCTTC.

The V and J genes are TRBV29-1 and TRBJ2-3; D perhaps matches TRBD2 (6 bases). Trimming pared 4 bases from V and 1 base from J, leaving 15 bases between. CDR3 size: 15 residues. CDR1 is SQVTM, CDR2 ANQGSEA, per germline. The CDR3 nucleotides are TGCAGCGTTGGGTCCCTAGCGCGAGGCACAGATACGCAGTATTTT. Translating it yields CSVGSLARGTDTQYF.

This rearrangement joins TRBV7-2 to TRBJ2-5, with D unclear. From germline, CDR1 is SGHTA and CDR2 FQGNSA. V was pared by 4 bases and J by 6 bases, with 15 bases between. This CDR3 is built from 14 residues. DNA for the CDR3: TGTGCCAGCAGCTCCACCAGACACGAACAGACCCAGTACTTC. Encoded protein: CASSSTRHEQTQYF.

V is TRBV6-5 and J is TRBJ1-6; possibly TRBD1 for D (6 bases). The V end lost 0 bases, the J end lost 7 bases, and 10 bases lay between the germline ends. This CDR3 region has 15 residues. Germline-derived CDR1 and CDR2 are MNHEY and SVGAGI. CDR3 sequence: CASSYSGQQNSPLHF. CDR3 coding DNA: TGTGCCAGCAGTTACTCCGGACAGCAAAATTCACCCCTCCACTTT.

This clone appeared once. V usage is TRBV5-4 and J usage is TRBJ2-7; TRBD2 matches 14 bases. Unmatched junction bases numbered 12, after V lost 1 base and J lost 6 bases. This CDR3 is 18 amino acids long. Germline CDR1 is SGHNT and CDR2 is YYREEE (reference sequence). CDR3 amino acids: CASSLTRTGTSGRSEQYF. The DNA of the CDR3 is TGTGCCAGCAGCTTGACCCGGACCGGGACTAGCGGGAGAAGCGAGCAGTACTTC.

The V gene is TRBV2, the J gene TRBJ2-7, with TRBD2 identical over 7 bases. V gave up 0 bases and J gave up 2 bases; unmatched junction bases: 1. The germline gives CDR1 SNHLY, CDR2 FYNNEI. The CDR3 is 14 amino acids. The DNA for the CDR3 is TGTGCCAGCAGTGAAGCGGGAGGGCCCTACGAGCAGTACTTC. Translating it yields CASSEAGGPYEQYF.

The chain links TRBV6-2 or TRBV6-3 to TRBJ1-2; possibly TRBD1 for D (5 bases). V lost 5 bases, J lost 0 bases, and 13 bases lay in between. Germline assignment: CDR1 MNHEY and CDR2 SVGEGT. The CDR3 loop spans 15 amino acids. The CDR3 sequence: CASSDPTAANYGYTF. The CDR3 DNA follows: TGTGCCAGCAGTGACCCGACAGCCGCTAACTATGGCTACACCTTC.

The chain joins TRBV9 to TRBJ1-4, with a tentative D call TRBD1 (6 bases). This CDR3 spans 17 amino acids. V lost 0 bases and J 6 bases, leaving 18 bases between the germline ends. Germline V CDR1 and CDR2: SGDLS, YYNGEE. This CDR3 reads CASSVVIGAGVYEKLFF. CDR3 sequence (DNA): TGTGCCAGCAGCGTAGTCATCGGCGCAGGGGTTTATGAAAAACTGTTTTTT.

The chain recombines TRBV20-1 with TRBJ1-1, with D perhaps matching TRBD1 (5 bases). The CDR3 sequence is 11 residues long. CDR1 is DFQATT, CDR2 SNEGSKA, per germline (reference sequence). The V gene lost 4 bases and the J gene lost 6 bases, with 9 bases spanning the gap. The CDR3 is CSAKDTPEAFF. CDR3 bases: TGCAGTGCTAAGGACACTCCTGAAGCTTTCTTT.

The J gene is TRBJ1-5, the V gene TRBV27, with 10 bases that match TRBD1. V was pared by 5 bases and J by 1 base, with 5 bases of the junction left unmatched. The length of the CDR3 is 16 residues. Germline V gene data show CDR1 as MNHEY and CDR2 as SMNVEV (reference sequence). The CDR3 region is CASSMTGGWSNQPQHF. In DNA form, the CDR3 reads TGTGCCAGCAGTATGACAGGGGGCTGGAGCAATCAGCCCCAGCATTTT.

This rearrangement joins TRBV12-5 to TRBJ2-1, with TRBD2 identical over 7 bases. Germline values: CDR1 LGHNT, CDR2 FRNRAP. The length of the CDR3 is 15 residues. J was trimmed by 5 bases and V by 7 bases; bases with no gene match: 11. The CDR3, as DNA: TGTGCTAGTGCCCTGGGGCTAGCGGAGAACAATGAGCAGTTCTTC. It specifies CASALGLAENNEQFF.

J is TRBJ1-2 and V is TRBV30; D possibly corresponds to TRBD1 (5 bases). Germline V lookup: CDR1 GTSNPN, CDR2 SVGIG (reference sequence). V was clipped by 7 bases and J by 1 base, with 10 bases between them. CDR3 length: 12 amino acids. The CDR3 here is CASSDSNYGYTF. The CDR3 coding sequence is TGTGCCTCCTCTGACAGTAACTATGGCTACACCTTC.

V usage is TRBV28 and J usage is TRBJ1-3; D is possibly TRBD1 (5 bases). Germline lookup yields CDR1 MDHEN and CDR2 SYDVKM. The CDR3 is 15 residues long. The V gene lost 3 bases and the J gene lost 2 bases, with 11 bases spanning the gap. The CDR3: CASSLVGVTGNTIYF. The DNA of the CDR3 is TGTGCCAGCAGTTTGGTAGGGGTAACTGGAAACACCATATATTTT. The whole variable domain, remainder taken from reference TRBV28 and TRBJ1-3, is DVKVTQSSRYLVKRTGEKVFLECVQDMDHENMFWYRQDPGLGLRLIYFSYDVKMKEKGDIPEGYSVSREKKERFSLILESASTNQTSMYLCASSLVGVTGNTIYFGEGSWLTVV.

J is TRBJ1-2 and V is TRBV5-1, with 7 bases lining up with TRBD1. V trimming: 0 bases; J trimming: 8 bases; junction bases outside the gene matches: 13. Germline CDR1 SGHRS, CDR2 YFSETQ. This CDR3 is built from 16 residues. CDR3 protein: CASSLEGAPVRGGYTF. The CDR3 bases are TGCGCCAGCAGCTTGGAGGGGGCGCCTGTCCGGGGAGGCTACACCTTC.

V and J are TRBV5-1 and TRBJ2-7; D may be TRBD1 (6 bases). Germline V gene lookup returns CDR1 SGHRS and CDR2 YFSETQ. This CDR3 contains 13 residues. Trimming removed 1 base from V and 4 bases from J, with 9 bases in between. CDR3 coding DNA: TGCGCCAGCAGCTTGCACAGGGAATACGAGCAGTACTTC. This gives the protein CASSLHREYEQYF.

The CDR3 nucleotides read TGCGCCAGCAGCCTAACCGGGACTAGCGACCACAATGAGCAGTTCTTC. It encodes CASSLTGTSDHNEQFF. The chain uses TRBV5-1 and TRBJ2-1; 10 bases agree with TRBD2. The CDR3 consists of 16 residues. Germline V CDR1 and CDR2: SGHRS, YFSETQ. J was trimmed by 5 bases and V by 4 bases; bases with no gene match: 9.

This clone was counted only a few times. The chain has TRBV6-6 and TRBJ1-5; possibly TRBD1 for D (6 bases). This CDR3 has 15 amino acids. V was shortened by 8 bases and J by 0 bases, with 14 bases between the two germline ends. Germline assignment: CDR1 MNHNY and CDR2 SVGAGI (reference sequence). In DNA, the CDR3 is TGTGCCAGCGGGGGGGCACAGGGTAGCAATCAGCCCCAGCATTTT. Translating gives CASGGAQGSNQPQHF.

The chain carries TRBV27 and TRBJ1-2; no reliable D call. The germline V and J ends were trimmed by 5 bases and 8 bases, with 15 bases remaining between them. Germline loops: CDR1 MNHEY, CDR2 SMNVEV (reference sequence). This CDR3 spans 13 amino acids. CDR3 DNA sequence: TGTGCCAGCAGTCCACAGACATCGGGGGGCTACACCTTC. This sequence encodes CASSPQTSGGYTF.

About this clone itself: Other DNA sequences in this specimen translate into the identical CDR3. V gene TRBV28 combines with J gene TRBJ1-2; 7 positions match TRBD1. The CDR3 consists of 14 residues. The germline V gene has CDR1 MDHEN and CDR2 SYDVKM. The V and J ends lost 5 bases and 2 bases, in that order; junction bases with no gene match: 5. CDR3 DNA sequence: TGTGCCAGCAGTCTCGGGACAGCCAACTATGGCTACACCTTC. It is translated as CASSLGTANYGYTF.

J is TRBJ1-5 and V is TRBV21-1. TRBV21-1 is described as a pseudogene. This CDR3 spans 16 amino acids. In nucleotides, the CDR3 is TGTGCCAGCAGCAAAGTCGGTATCCAAGACAATCAGCCCCAGCATTTT. Its translation: CASSKVGIQDNQPQHF.

This chain joins TRBV24-1 and TRBJ2-2; perhaps TRBD1 as D (6 bases). The CDR3 spans 14 residues. Germline lookup yields CDR1 KGHDR and CDR2 SFDVKD. Trimming took 6 bases from V and 2 from J, leaving 9 bases between them. Here the CDR3 reads CATSPRGNTGELFF. The CDR3 DNA reads as TGTGCCACCAGTCCCAGGGGAAACACCGGGGAGCTGTTTTTT.

This rearrangement joins TRBV29-1 to TRBJ1-1, with D possibly matching TRBD1 (5 bases). The CDR3 is 13 amino acids. Trimming pared 5 bases from V and 4 bases from J, leaving 14 bases between. Germline CDR1 SQVTM, CDR2 ANQGSEA. In DNA, the CDR3 is TGCAGCGTTTCGAGCACGGGACTCACTGAAGCTTTCTTT. Translating gives CSVSSTGLTEAFF.

The rearrangement uses TRBV5-1 and TRBJ1-4; 7 positions agree with TRBD1. The V segment lost 3 bases and the J segment 6 bases; nucleotides outside the gene matches: 5. There are 14 residues in the CDR3. Looked up from germline, CDR1 is SGHRS and CDR2 is YFSETQ. CDR3 in DNA: TGCGCCAGCAGCTCAACAGGGGCCCATGAAAAACTGTTTTTT. Protein sequence: CASSSTGAHEKLFF.